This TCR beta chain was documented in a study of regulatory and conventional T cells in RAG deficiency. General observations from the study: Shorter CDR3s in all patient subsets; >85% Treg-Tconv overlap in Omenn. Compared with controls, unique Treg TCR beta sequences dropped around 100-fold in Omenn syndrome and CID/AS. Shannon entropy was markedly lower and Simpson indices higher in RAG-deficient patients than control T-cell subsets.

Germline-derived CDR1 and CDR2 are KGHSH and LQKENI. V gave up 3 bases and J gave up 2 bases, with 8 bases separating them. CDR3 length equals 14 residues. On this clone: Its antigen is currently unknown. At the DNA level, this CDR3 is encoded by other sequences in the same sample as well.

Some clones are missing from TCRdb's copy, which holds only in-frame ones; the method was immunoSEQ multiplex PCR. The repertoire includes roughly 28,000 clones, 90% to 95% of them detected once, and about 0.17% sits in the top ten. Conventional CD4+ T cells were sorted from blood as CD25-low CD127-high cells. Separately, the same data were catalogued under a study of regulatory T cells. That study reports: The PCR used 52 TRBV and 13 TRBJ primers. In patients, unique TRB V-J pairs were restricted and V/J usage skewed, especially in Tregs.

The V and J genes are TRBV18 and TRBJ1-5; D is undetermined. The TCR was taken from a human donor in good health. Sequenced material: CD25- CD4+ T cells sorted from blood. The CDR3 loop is CASSPPGGNQPQHF. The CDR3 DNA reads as TGTGCCAGCTCACCGCCGGGAGGCAATCAGCCCCAGCATTTT.